A selection of T cell receptor beta chains follows, all from one sample in a study of cytomegalovirus exposure and HLA in healthy donors. Clones were sequenced by immunoSEQ multiplex PCR, and TCRdb holds only the in-frame ones, with some missing. This table holds 180,000 or so clones, roughly 80% found once. The sample was PBMCs. The receptor set was obtained from a woman in her forties in good health and CMV-seropositive. CDR3s include the opening cysteine and the closing phenylalanine or tryptophan. Each record gives: J gene, clone size, CDR3 length, D gene, V gene, CDR3 protein, CDR3 DNA. The D gene is left open where the match is weak. Expanded clones are given a class, and other clones once, few, many or no size at all.

J: TRBJ1-3
size: NA
length: 14
D: NA
V: TRBV5-4
CDR3: CASSYYDRGNTIYF
DNA: TGTGCCAGCAGCTATTATGACAGAGGAAACACCATATATTTT

J: TRBJ1-1
size: NA
length: 16
D: TRBD1
V: TRBV9
CDR3: CASSEGLGTGRTEAFF
DNA: TGTGCCAGCAGCGAAGGTTTGGGGACAGGGCGCACTGAAGCTTTCTTT

J: TRBJ2-7
size: NA
length: 15
D: TRBD2
V: TRBV5-1
CDR3: CASSLGTSGIYEQYF
DNA: TGCGCCAGCAGCTTAGGGACTAGCGGGATTTACGAGCAGTACTTC

J: TRBJ1-4
size: NA
length: 14
D: TRBD1
V: TRBV28
CDR3: CASSRQGTNEKLFF
DNA: TGTGCCAGCAGCAGACAGGGAACTAATGAAAAACTGTTTTTT

J: TRBJ2-7
size: NA
length: 17
D: TRBD2
V: TRBV5-4
CDR3: CASSPQTSGRRISEQYF
DNA: TGTGCCAGCAGCCCGCAGACTAGCGGGAGGAGGATCAGCGAGCAGTACTTC

J: TRBJ2-1
size: NA
length: 15
D: NA
V: TRBV4-3
CDR3: CASSLTGQSYNEQFF
DNA: TGCGCCAGCAGCCTGACAGGCCAATCCTACAATGAGCAGTTCTTC

J: TRBJ2-1
size: NA
length: 14
D: NA
V: TRBV29-1
CDR3: CSGGGREFRNEQFF
DNA: TGCAGCGGGGGGGGGCGGGAGTTTCGGAATGAGCAGTTCTTC

J: TRBJ2-3
size: NA
length: 15
D: TRBD1
V: TRBV29-1
CDR3: CSVNPTGATHHTQYF
DNA: TGCAGCGTTAACCCGACAGGGGCGACACATCATACGCAGTATTTT

J: TRBJ2-7
size: NA
length: 15
D: NA
V: TRBV7-8
CDR3: CASSSPFFGRFEQYF
DNA: TGTGCCAGCAGCTCTCCATTCTTTGGGAGATTCGAGCAGTACTTC

J: TRBJ2-1
size: NA
length: 15
D: TRBD2
V: TRBV4-2
CDR3: CASSQRRTSGNEQFF
DNA: TGTGCCAGCAGCCAGCGCCGGACTAGTGGAAATGAGCAGTTCTTC

J: TRBJ2-3
size: NA
length: 13
D: NA
V: TRBV7-8
CDR3: CASSTQYTDTQYF
DNA: TGTGCCAGCAGCACACAGTACACAGATACGCAGTATTTT

J: TRBJ1-1
size: NA
length: 14
D: TRBD1
V: TRBV5-1
CDR3: CASSLGTGGTEAFF
DNA: TGCGCCAGCAGCTTGGGTACAGGGGGCACTGAAGCTTTCTTT

J: TRBJ2-5
size: NA
length: 14
D: TRBD2
V: TRBV2
CDR3: CASSPLALQETQYF
DNA: TGTGCCAGCAGTCCACTAGCGCTCCAAGAGACCCAGTACTTC

J: TRBJ2-1
size: NA
length: 15
D: NA
V: TRBV7-3
CDR3: CASSLTRDTNNEQFF
DNA: TGTGCCAGCAGCTTAACCCGGGACACCAACAATGAGCAGTTCTTC

J: TRBJ2-7
size: NA
length: 8
D: NA
V: TRBV5-8
CDR3: CASNEQYF
DNA: TGTGCCAGCAACGAGCAGTACTTC

J: TRBJ2-7
size: NA
length: 15
D: NA
V: TRBV4-3
CDR3: CASSQVPTGSHEQYF
DNA: TGCGCCAGCAGCCAAGTCCCCACAGGGTCCCACGAGCAGTACTTC

J: TRBJ2-5
size: NA
length: 14
D: NA
V: TRBV2
CDR3: CASSSERGSETQYF
DNA: TGTGCCAGCAGCTCCGAAAGGGGATCGGAGACCCAGTACTTC

J: TRBJ1-4
size: NA
length: 14
D: TRBD1
V: TRBV2
CDR3: CASSDTGGGEKLFF
DNA: TGTGCCAGCAGTGACACAGGGGGTGGTGAAAAACTGTTTTTT

J: TRBJ2-7
size: few
length: 12
D: NA
V: TRBV2
CDR3: CASRRGSYEQYF
DNA: TGTGCCAGCCGAAGGGGATCCTACGAGCAGTACTTC

J: TRBJ1-1
size: NA
length: 13
D: NA
V: TRBV6-5
CDR3: CAISGAEHTEAFF
DNA: TGTGCCATCAGTGGGGCCGAACACACTGAAGCTTTCTTT

J: TRBJ1-2
size: NA
length: 14
D: TRBD1
V: TRBV28
CDR3: CASSLGTGNYGYTF
DNA: TGTGCCAGCAGTTTAGGGACAGGGAACTATGGCTACACCTTC

J: TRBJ1-1
size: NA
length: 16
D: TRBD1
V: TRBV19
CDR3: CASSIEVQGVNTEAFF
DNA: TGTGCCAGTAGTATAGAGGTCCAGGGGGTAAACACTGAAGCTTTCTTT

J: TRBJ2-7
size: few
length: 15
D: TRBD2
V: TRBV28
CDR3: CASSSAGGGSYEQYF
DNA: TGTGCCAGCAGTTCAGCGGGAGGGGGCTCCTACGAGCAGTACTTC

J: TRBJ2-7
size: NA
length: 13
D: TRBD1
V: TRBV9
CDR3: CASSPRQGYEQYF
DNA: TGTGCCAGCAGCCCTAGACAGGGCTACGAGCAGTACTTC

J: TRBJ2-7
size: NA
length: 14
D: TRBD2
V: TRBV5-1
CDR3: CASSGGEGIDEQYF
DNA: TGCGCCAGCAGCGGAGGGGAGGGTATTGACGAGCAGTACTTC

J: TRBJ2-5
size: NA
length: 13
D: NA
V: TRBV19
CDR3: CATETGGQETQYF
DNA: TGTGCCACCGAGACGGGTGGGCAAGAGACCCAGTACTTC

J: TRBJ2-1
size: NA
length: 16
D: TRBD2
V: TRBV6-5
CDR3: CASSSAGGSTYNEQFF
DNA: TGTGCCAGCAGTTCAGCGGGAGGTTCTACCTACAATGAGCAGTTCTTC

J: TRBJ1-4
size: once
length: 13
D: NA
V: TRBV11-2
CDR3: CASSHRVAEKLFF
DNA: TGTGCCAGCAGCCACAGGGTGGCGGAAAAACTGTTTTTT

J: TRBJ1-2
size: NA
length: 15
D: TRBD1
V: TRBV10-3
CDR3: CAILYTGAFGYGYTF
DNA: TGTGCCATCCTCTACACAGGGGCTTTTGGGTATGGCTACACCTTC

J: TRBJ1-2
size: NA
length: 15
D: TRBD1
V: TRBV5-1
CDR3: CASSPEGTGVVRYTF
DNA: TGCGCCAGCAGCCCGGAGGGGACAGGGGTCGTTCGCTACACCTTC

J: TRBJ1-1
size: NA
length: 15
D: TRBD1
V: TRBV5-1
CDR3: CASSLDRGMNTEAFF
DNA: TGCGCCAGCAGCTTGGACAGGGGTATGAACACTGAAGCTTTCTTT

J: TRBJ2-3
size: NA
length: 15
D: TRBD2
V: TRBV2
CDR3: CASSVVGGHTDTQYF
DNA: TGTGCCAGCAGTGTGGTGGGAGGGCACACAGATACGCAGTATTTT

J: TRBJ2-7
size: NA
length: 15
D: TRBD1
V: TRBV5-4
CDR3: CASSKRDRSSYEQYF
DNA: TGTGCCAGCAGCAAAAGGGACAGGAGCTCCTACGAGCAGTACTTC

J: TRBJ2-5
size: NA
length: 13
D: NA
V: TRBV18
CDR3: CASSPNREETQYF
DNA: TGTGCCAGCTCACCTAACAGGGAAGAGACCCAGTACTTC

J: TRBJ1-5
size: NA
length: 11
D: NA
V: TRBV29-1
CDR3: CSVGGPEPQHF
DNA: TGCAGCGTTGGAGGGCCGGAGCCCCAGCATTTT

J: TRBJ2-3
size: once
length: 16
D: TRBD2
V: TRBV7-2
CDR3: CASSSVLAASTDTQYF
DNA: TGTGCCAGCAGCTCGGTACTAGCGGCTAGCACAGATACGCAGTATTTT

J: TRBJ2-5
size: few
length: 13
D: NA
V: TRBV7-9
CDR3: CASSLNKGQTQYF
DNA: TGTGCCAGCAGCTTAAATAAGGGGCAGACCCAGTACTTC

J: TRBJ1-1
size: NA
length: 14
D: NA
V: TRBV7-8
CDR3: CASSFSVMNTEAFF
DNA: TGTGCCAGCAGCTTCAGCGTTATGAACACTGAAGCTTTCTTT

J: TRBJ1-1
size: NA
length: 14
D: NA
V: TRBV11-2
CDR3: CASSPWGGSSEAFF
DNA: TGTGCCAGCAGCCCGTGGGGAGGGAGCTCTGAAGCTTTCTTT

J: TRBJ2-4
size: few
length: 14
D: TRBD2
V: TRBV19
CDR3: CASRRTGRGDIQYF
DNA: TGTGCCAGTAGAAGAACGGGACGGGGGGACATTCAGTACTTC

J: TRBJ2-1
size: few
length: 16
D: TRBD1
V: TRBV30
CDR3: CASPLVDRGSYNEQFF
DNA: TGTGCCTCCCCCCTCGTGGACAGGGGATCCTACAATGAGCAGTTCTTC

J: TRBJ1-1
size: NA
length: 14
D: TRBD1
V: TRBV5-1
CDR3: CASSYGQGGSEAFF
DNA: TGCGCCAGCAGCTATGGACAGGGGGGGAGTGAAGCTTTCTTT

J: TRBJ2-7
size: NA
length: 15
D: NA
V: TRBV4-3
CDR3: CASRCHPGHSLGQYF
DNA: TGCGCCAGCAGATGCCACCCGGGACACAGTTTGGGGCAGTACTTC

J: TRBJ1-3
size: NA
length: 15
D: TRBD1
V: TRBV2
CDR3: CASSDGQGAGNTIYF
DNA: TGTGCCAGCAGTGACGGGCAGGGGGCTGGAAACACCATATATTTT

J: TRBJ1-5
size: NA
length: 14
D: NA
V: TRBV21-1
CDR3: CASSKAGADQPQHF
DNA: TGTGCCAGCAGCAAAGCAGGGGCTGATCAGCCCCAGCATTTT

J: TRBJ1-2
size: few
length: 14
D: NA
V: TRBV6-1
CDR3: CASSERGLGYGYTF
DNA: TGTGCCAGCAGTGAAAGGGGTCTAGGGTATGGCTACACCTTC

J: TRBJ2-1
size: NA
length: 14
D: TRBD2
V: TRBV7-3
CDR3: CASSLKRGANEQFF
DNA: TGTGCCAGCAGCTTAAAGCGGGGGGCGAATGAGCAGTTCTTC

J: TRBJ1-1
size: NA
length: 17
D: NA
V: TRBV7-2
CDR3: CASSFRSQGQGNTEAFF
DNA: TGTGCCAGCAGCTTTAGGAGTCAGGGCCAGGGGAACACTGAAGCTTTCTTT

J: TRBJ1-3
size: NA
length: 14
D: TRBD1
V: TRBV7-9
CDR3: CASSSDRVGNTIYF
DNA: TGTGCCAGCAGCTCAGACAGGGTTGGAAACACCATATATTTT

J: TRBJ1-2
size: NA
length: 15
D: TRBD1
V: TRBV27
CDR3: CASSLKQGAGYGYTF
DNA: TGTGCCAGCAGCCTCAAACAGGGGGCGGGCTATGGCTACACCTTC

J: TRBJ2-1
size: NA
length: 13
D: NA
V: TRBV30
CDR3: CARTLGSYNEQFF
DNA: TGTGCCCGAACCCTGGGCTCGTACAATGAGCAGTTCTTC

J: TRBJ2-7
size: once
length: 13
D: NA
V: TRBV5-6
CDR3: CASSLAGSYEQYF
DNA: TGTGCCAGCAGCTTAGCGGGTTCCTACGAGCAGTACTTC

J: TRBJ2-7
size: NA
length: 15
D: TRBD2
V: TRBV2
CDR3: CAGSGIGLADYEQYF
DNA: TGTGCCGGCAGTGGCATTGGACTAGCGGACTACGAGCAGTACTTC

J: TRBJ2-3
size: NA
length: 11
D: TRBD2
V: TRBV28
CDR3: CASSSSGTQYF
DNA: TGTGCCAGCAGTTCTAGCGGGACGCAGTATTTT